Described below is a single T cell receptor beta chain sequence and its context. A much larger clone lies one base from this, so it may be a read error. Germline V gene sequence: CDR1 SGHRS, CDR2 YFSETQ. This CDR3 contains 16 residues. Researchers took RNA transcripts and amplified the TCR beta CDR3 regions from them. The HTBI primer set served for first-round RT-PCR of the TCR CDR3. TCRdb reprocessed the multiplex PCR reads with MiXCR, giving one entry per CDR3 protein. The repertoire has 300,000 to 400,000 distinct CDR3 sequences, 21% of them found once; the top ten carry less than 65%. Graves' hyperthyroidism without ophthalmopathy progression within 18 months was termed stable. The data originate from a study of T cells in Graves' hyperthyroidism and ophthalmopathy.

This chain links TRBV5-1 with TRBJ2-1; 14 positions agree with TRBD2. This TCR came from a woman in her forties or fifties with Graves' hyperthyroidism. Sequencing was carried out using blood. The DNA of the CDR3 is TGCGCCAGCAGCTCCTGGGGACTAGCGGGGGACAATGAGCAGCTCTTC. This encodes CASSSWGLAGDNEQLF.